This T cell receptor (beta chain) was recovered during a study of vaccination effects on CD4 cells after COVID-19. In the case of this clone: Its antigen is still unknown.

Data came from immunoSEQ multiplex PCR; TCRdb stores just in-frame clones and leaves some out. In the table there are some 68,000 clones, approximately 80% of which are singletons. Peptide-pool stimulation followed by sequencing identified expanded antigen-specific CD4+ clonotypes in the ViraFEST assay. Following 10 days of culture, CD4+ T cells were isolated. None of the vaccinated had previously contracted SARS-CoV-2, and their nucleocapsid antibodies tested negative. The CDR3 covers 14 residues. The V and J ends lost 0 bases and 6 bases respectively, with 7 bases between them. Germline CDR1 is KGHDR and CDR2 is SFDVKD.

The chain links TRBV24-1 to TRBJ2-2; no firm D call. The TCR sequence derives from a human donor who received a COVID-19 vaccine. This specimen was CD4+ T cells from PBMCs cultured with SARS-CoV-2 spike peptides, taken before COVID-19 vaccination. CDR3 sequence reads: CATSDLFAPGELFF. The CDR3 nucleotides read TGTGCCACCAGTGATTTGTTTGCCCCCGGGGAGCTGTTTTTT.